This T cell receptor (beta chain) was identified during a study of glioma-infiltrating T cells after dendritic cell vaccination. Study overall: Dendritic cell vaccination trial patients had either newly diagnosed or recurrent glioblastoma. Whole-study findings and limits: The cohort had few patients with full blood and tumor sets.

CDR3 length: 15 amino acids. V shed 2 bases and J 3 bases; nucleotides not matched to a gene: 1. Germline CDR1 MGHRA, CDR2 YSYEKL. Amplification used 60 V beta primers and 13 J beta primers. Clones were sequenced by immunoSEQ multiplex PCR, and TCRdb holds only the in-frame ones, with some missing. The sample records approximately 92,000 clones, 80% being singletons. Time point noted: after dendritic cell vaccination, including at tumor progression/relapse. Regarding this clone: Its antigen is as yet unknown.

The receptor's source is a human donor with glioblastoma. This material consisted of blood, taken after dendritic cell vaccination. J is TRBJ2-3 and V is TRBV4-1; 11 positions agree with TRBD2. The CDR3 DNA reads as TGCGCCAGCAGCCAAACTAGCGGGAGAACAGATACGCAGTATTTT. Protein product: CASSQTSGRTDTQYF.